The sequence of this T cell receptor (beta chain) was determined in a study of cytomegalovirus exposure and HLA in healthy donors. 13 Jbeta primers and 60 Vbeta primers were used for the PCR. Profiling relied on immunoSEQ multiplex PCR, and the TCRdb table lists in-frame clones only, not all of them. The data show around 150,000 clones, 80% seen once. General study points: Researchers reported that a few CMV-associated chains were confirmed in vitro as CMV antigen-specific. Accurate HLA-A and HLA-B prediction from TCR beta sequences was reported for most subjects. As a later analysis showed, a missense DCLRE1C variant was linked to trimming of TCR beta V- and J-genes. Certain sequence variants were highly shared and formed a cluster, and this cluster was likely a sequencing artifact.

On this clone itself: Its antigen is undetermined.

This CDR3 spans 15 amino acids. Germline CDR1 reads MNHEY; CDR2 reads SVGAGI. The J segment lost 12 bases and the V segment lost 4 bases, leaving 12 bases of the junction unmatched. The sequenced sample consisted of PBMCs. The rearrangement joins TRBV6-5 to TRBJ1-4; 9 bases are shared with TRBD1. The TCR originated in a man younger than 30 in good health and CMV-seropositive. CDR3 nucleotide sequence: TGTGCCAGCAGTTTACGACAGGGGGTAGGAGGTGAACTGTTTTTT. Protein product: CASSLRQGVGGELFF.